This passage covers 2 T cell receptor beta chains from one sample sequenced in a study of beta chain features in type 1 diabetes. General study results and limits: TCRB CDR3s were moderately but significantly shorter in Type 1 diabetes patients in all four CD4+ subsets.

All of the isolated RNA was reverse transcribed, so expressed TCRB transcripts were sequenced. Clones were sequenced by immunoSEQ multiplex PCR, and TCRdb holds only the in-frame ones, with some missing. The sample has hundreds of thousands of clones; about a tenth are singletons. Their specific antigens are unknown. The sequencing input was naive CD4+ T cells from blood. These receptors were taken from a man aged 30-40 years with type 1 diabetes.

This clone appeared a few times. The chain uses TRBV28 and TRBJ2-7; D is uncertain. CDR1 and CDR2 (germline): MDHEN, SYDVKM. The V end was cut by 2 bases, the J end by 3 bases, with 8 bases between. CDR3 size: 13 residues. DNA of the CDR3: TGTGCCAGCAGTTTAACTGAGAACTACGAGCAGTACTTC. This gives the protein CASSLTENYEQYF.

In this sample, this clone turned up a few times. V gene TRBV30 combines with J gene TRBJ2-7; weak D call: TRBD1 (6 bases). Trimming cost V 2 bases and J 2 bases, with 10 bases left between them. Per the germline V gene, CDR1 is GTSNPN and CDR2 is SVGIG (reference sequence). The CDR3 totals 13 residues. The DNA for the CDR3 is TGTGCCTGGAGTACAGGGAACCCCTACGAGCAGTACTTC. Protein sequence: CAWSTGNPYEQYF.